This TCR beta chain was identified during a study of long-term antiretroviral therapy in people with HIV. Study-wide context: The study's earliest collections predate the 2015 immediate-ART recommendation by about a decade.

With respect to this clone: The target antigen is unknown.

Assay version v3.0 of immunoSEQ was used, and it was run at survey level. Measured with immunoSEQ multiplex PCR; TCRdb has only the in-frame clones, and not every one. The profile covers 35,000 to 40,000 clones, with 65% to 90% appearing a single time and about 12% taken by the ten largest. Findings and caveats of the study: ART was followed by higher diversity that remained below transplant donor controls.

The samples comprised about 0.95-11 million cryopreserved PBMC ahead of DNA extraction. Germline lookup yields CDR1 LNHDA and CDR2 SQIVND (reference sequence). The germline V and J ends were trimmed by 3 bases and 8 bases, with 13 bases remaining between them. The CDR3 is made up of 13 amino acids. This clonotype originated in a man aged 18 to 30 with HIV. The sample in question was unsorted PBMCs, obtained 0.3 years after starting antiretroviral therapy. The chain uses TRBV19 and TRBJ1-2, with D perhaps TRBD1 (5 bases). The CDR3 DNA reads as TGTGCCAGTAGTATTGGACAATCGATCGGCTACACCTTC. Encoded protein: CASSIGQSIGYTF.